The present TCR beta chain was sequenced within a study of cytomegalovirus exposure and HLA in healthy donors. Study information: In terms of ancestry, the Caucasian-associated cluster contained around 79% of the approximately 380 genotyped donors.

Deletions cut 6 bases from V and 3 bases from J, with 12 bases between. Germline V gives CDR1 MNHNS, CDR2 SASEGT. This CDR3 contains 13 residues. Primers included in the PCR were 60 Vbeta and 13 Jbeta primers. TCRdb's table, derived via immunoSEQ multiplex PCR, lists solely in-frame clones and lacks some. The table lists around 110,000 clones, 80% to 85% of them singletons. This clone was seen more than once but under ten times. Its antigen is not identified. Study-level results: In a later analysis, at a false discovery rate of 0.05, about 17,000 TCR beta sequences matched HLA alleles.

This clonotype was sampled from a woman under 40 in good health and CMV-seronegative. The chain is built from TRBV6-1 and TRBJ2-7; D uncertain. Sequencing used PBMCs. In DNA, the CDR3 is TGTGCCAGCAGAGAGACAACAAACTACGAGCAGTACTTC. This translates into CASRETTNYEQYF.